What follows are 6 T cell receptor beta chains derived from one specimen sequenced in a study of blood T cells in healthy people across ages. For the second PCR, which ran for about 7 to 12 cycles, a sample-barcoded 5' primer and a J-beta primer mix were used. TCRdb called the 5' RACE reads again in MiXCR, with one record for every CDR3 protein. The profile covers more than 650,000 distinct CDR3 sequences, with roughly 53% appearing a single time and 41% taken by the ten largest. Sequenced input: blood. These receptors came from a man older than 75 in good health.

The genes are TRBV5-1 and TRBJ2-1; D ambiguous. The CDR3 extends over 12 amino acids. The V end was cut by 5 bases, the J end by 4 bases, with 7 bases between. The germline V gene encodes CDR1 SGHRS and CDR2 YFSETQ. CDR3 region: CASRDVYNEQFF. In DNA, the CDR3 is TGCGCCAGCAGAGACGTTTACAATGAGCAGTTCTTC.

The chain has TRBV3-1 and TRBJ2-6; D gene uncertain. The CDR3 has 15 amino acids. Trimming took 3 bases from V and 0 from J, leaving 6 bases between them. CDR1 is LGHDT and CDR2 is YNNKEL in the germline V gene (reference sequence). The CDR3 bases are TGTGCCAGCAGCCACGGATCCTCTGGGGCCAACGTCCTGACTTTC. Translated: CASSHGSSGANVLTF. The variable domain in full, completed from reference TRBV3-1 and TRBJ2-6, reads DTAVSQTPKYLVTQMGNDKSIKCEQNLGHDTMYWYKQDSKKFLKIMFSYNNKELIINETVPNRFSPKSPDKAHLNLHINSLELGDSAVYFCASSHGSSGANVLTFGAGSRLTVL.

CDR3 nucleotide sequence: TGTGCCAGCAGCTTATTGGGTCGGTGGCGCGCAGATACGCAGTATTTT. Residues: CASSLLGRWRADTQYF. This chain links TRBV7-9 with TRBJ2-3, with D unresolved. Germline-derived CDR1 and CDR2 are SEHNR and FQNEAQ (reference sequence). Trimming stripped 2 bases from V and 4 bases from J, with 16 bases between. The CDR3 is made up of 16 amino acids.

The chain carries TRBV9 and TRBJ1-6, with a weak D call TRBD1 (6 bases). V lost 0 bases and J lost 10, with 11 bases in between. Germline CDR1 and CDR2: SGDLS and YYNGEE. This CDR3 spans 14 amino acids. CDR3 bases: TGTGCCAGCAGCGTAGATGCAGGGGAATCACCCCTCCACTTT. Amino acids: CASSVDAGESPLHF.

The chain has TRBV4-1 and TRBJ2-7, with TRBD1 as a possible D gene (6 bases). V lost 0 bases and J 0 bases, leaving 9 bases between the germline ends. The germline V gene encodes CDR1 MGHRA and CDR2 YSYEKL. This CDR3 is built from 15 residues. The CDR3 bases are TGCGCCAGCAGCCAAGACAGGGGTACCTCCTACGAGCAGTACTTC. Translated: CASSQDRGTSYEQYF.

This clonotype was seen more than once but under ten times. CDR3 amino acids: CAISESVGTGNEQFF. DNA for the CDR3: TGTGCCATCAGTGAGTCCGTCGGGACAGGGAATGAGCAGTTCTTC. V usage is TRBV10-3 and J usage is TRBJ2-1; the match to TRBD1 covers 9 bases. This CDR3 is 15 amino acids long. The trim removed 0 bases at V and 7 bases at J, leaving 4 bases unmatched. The germline CDR1 and CDR2 sequences are ENHRY and SYGVKD.